This entry lists 10 T cell receptor beta chains sequenced from one sample in a study of cytotoxic CD8 clonotypes in ibrutinib-treated CLL. Some clones are missing from TCRdb's copy, which holds only in-frame ones; the method was immunoSEQ multiplex PCR. The sample has about 130,000 clones; 79% are singletons. The source material was PBMCs, sampled after 12 months of ibrutinib treatment. The receptors here all came from a human donor with chronic lymphocytic leukemia.

The chain combines TRBV6-5 with TRBJ1-2; no firm D call. This CDR3 contains 11 residues. The V gene lost 8 bases and the J gene lost 8 bases, with 12 bases spanning the gap. Germline-derived CDR1 and CDR2 are MNHEY and SVGAGI. CDR3 DNA sequence: TGTGCCAGCGGGGATTGGGAGGGCTACACCTTC. It codes for CASGDWEGYTF.

The V gene is TRBV2, the J gene TRBJ1-3; D unresolved. Per germline, CDR1 SNHLY and CDR2 FYNNEI. V lost 2 bases to trimming and J lost 0 bases, with 5 bases between them. CDR3 length: 14 residues. Written as DNA, the CDR3 is TGTGCCAGCAGTGAACGGTTCTCTGGAAACACCATATATTTT. Translating it yields CASSERFSGNTIYF.

This rearrangement joins TRBV18 to TRBJ2-3; 8 positions match TRBD1. CDR3 size: 15 residues. With V trimmed by 2 bases and J by 4 bases, 5 bases remained unmatched. Germline V gives CDR1 KGHSH, CDR2 LQKENI. CDR3 coding DNA: TGTGCCAGCTCACCAGGACAGGGTTTATCAGATACGCAGTATTTT. This translates into CASSPGQGLSDTQYF.

The chain uses TRBV28 and TRBJ1-2; the match to TRBD1 covers 10 bases. In germline, CDR1 is MDHEN, CDR2 SYDVKM. V dropped 2 bases and J dropped 5; count of bases not matched to a gene: 5. The CDR3 spans 15 residues. CDR3 DNA: TGTGCCAGCAGTTTAAATCGGGACAGGGGATATGGCTACACCTTC. This codes for CASSLNRDRGYGYTF.

The chain recombines TRBV27 with TRBJ1-1; D is uncertain. This CDR3 has 13 amino acids. V lost 7 bases, J lost 0 bases, and 9 bases lay in between. The germline gives CDR1 MNHEY, CDR2 SMNVEV (reference sequence). Here the CDR3 DNA reads TGTGCCAGCAAGGCCAGTATGAACACTGAAGCTTTCTTT. Encoded protein: CASKASMNTEAFF.

The chain couples TRBV6-1 to TRBJ2-7; D is possibly TRBD1 or TRBD2 (5 bases each). Germline loops: CDR1 MNHNS, CDR2 SASEGT. V was trimmed by 4 bases and J by 3 bases, leaving 19 bases between them. The CDR3 consists of 16 residues. DNA for the CDR3: TGTGCCAGCAGTGCCCGAGGAGGACAAACTTACTACGAGCAGTACTTC. As protein: CASSARGGQTYYEQYF.

The V and J genes are TRBV5-6 and TRBJ2-7; 9 bases agree with TRBD1. CDR1 is SGHDT and CDR2 is YYEEEE in the germline V gene. V shed 1 base and J 2 bases; nucleotides not matched to a gene: 1. The length of the CDR3 is 14 residues. CDR3 nucleotides: TGTGCCAGCAGCTTGTGGGACAGGGCCTACGAGCAGTACTTC. Translated: CASSLWDRAYEQYF.

The V call is TRBV4-1, the J call TRBJ1-1; the D gene is possibly TRBD1 (5 bases). V was trimmed by 1 base and J by 4 bases, leaving 16 bases between them. The CDR3 is 16 residues long. CDR1 is MGHRA, CDR2 YSYEKL, per germline. The chain's CDR3 is CASSQAPGQGATEAFF. CDR3 bases: TGCGCCAGCAGCCAAGCTCCCGGCCAGGGAGCCACTGAAGCTTTCTTT.

Turning to this clone: The junction departs from the called germline gene at one end, perhaps through a read error. The chain carries TRBV25-1 and TRBJ2-1; TRBD2 is a possible D gene (6 bases). Germline V CDR1 and CDR2: MGHDK, SYGVNS. This CDR3 has 12 residues. CDR3 residues: CASSELAVEQFF. CDR3 sequence (DNA): TGTGCCAGCAGCGAATTAGCGGTAGAGCAGTTCTTC. Together with reference TRBV25-1 and TRBJ2-1, the CDR3 gives the full variable domain: EADIYQTPRYLVIGTGKKITLECSQTMGHDKMYWYQQDPGMELHLIHYSYGVNSTEKGDLSSESTVSRIRTEHFPLTLESARPSHTSQYLCASSELAVEQFFGPGTRLTVL.

This clone appeared once. The chain recombines TRBV18 with TRBJ2-1; D might be TRBD2 (6 bases). From germline, CDR1 is KGHSH and CDR2 LQKENI. Trimming cost V 4 bases and J 5 bases, with 18 bases left between them. This CDR3 spans 16 amino acids. The CDR3 coding sequence is TGTGCCAGCTCACAACAGCGGGCTCACCTAAACAATGAGCAGTTCTTC. Its protein is CASSQQRAHLNNEQFF.